This T cell receptor beta chain was observed in a study of T-cell memory formation after mild COVID-19. The overall study: Most TCR clusters belonged to a single donor. Overall study findings and caveats: Contracting clones localized mainly to CM and EM when CD4+ and mainly to EMRA when CD8+. Pre-infection memory showed some responding clones, and this suggested that cross-reactive memory joined.

CDR3 length equals 17 residues. With V trimmed by 6 bases and J by 1 base, 14 bases remained unmatched. The germline gives CDR1 MNHEY, CDR2 SMNVEV (reference sequence). This clonotype was seen a few times. The antigen remains undetermined. TCRdb itself ran the 5' RACE reads through MiXCR, one entry per CDR3 protein. The sample consists of around 340,000 distinct CDR3 sequences, about 21% of them appearing once. Sequencing was carried out using PBMCs or a T cell subset sorted from them (not recorded which). The sequence was collected from an adult woman who had mild COVID-19 (a few samples of this study predate the infection). Cell type and time point are not known. The chain uses TRBV27 and TRBJ1-2; 7 nucleotides agree with TRBD1. CDR3 region: CASRPGAGTAFNYGYTF. For the CDR3, the DNA is TGTGCCAGCAGACCCGGGGCGGGGACAGCCTTTAACTATGGCTACACCTTC.